A single sample gave rise to the 10 T cell receptor beta chains below, sequenced in a study of T cell clonality in common variable immunodeficiency. The repertoire was sequenced with immunoSEQ multiplex PCR; TCRdb's copy has only in-frame clones and lacks some. Sampling found 60,000 to 75,000 clones, none seen once. The source material was peripheral blood mononuclear cells. These receptors originate from a person between 18 and 75 years old in good health.

The table lists this clone with many counts. The read stops 3 residues short of the end of the CDR3; the missing end is completed from the germline J gene. The gene calls are TRBV6-2 or TRBV6-3 and TRBJ2-5; D may be TRBD2 (7 bases). Germline-derived CDR1 and CDR2 are MNHEY and SVGEGT. V was clipped by 2 bases and J by 6 bases, with 19 bases between them. The CDR3 is 16 amino acids. Here the CDR3 reads CASSYPPGFGGQTQYF. The covered CDR3 bases are TGTGCCAGCAGTTACCCCCCTGGATTCGGGGGGCAGACC.

In this sample, this clone turned up many times. With the read ending 3 residues before the CDR3 end, the germline J gene is used to fill in that end. V is TRBV5-1 and J is TRBJ2-3, with 10 bases identical to TRBD2. From germline, CDR1 is SGHRS and CDR2 YFSETQ. V lost 4 bases to trimming and J lost 0 bases; unmatched junction nucleotides: 5. The CDR3 totals 16 residues. The CDR3 sequence is CASSNGLAASTDTQYF. CDR3 DNA, as far as it was read: TGCGCCAGCAGCAACGGACTAGCGGCTAGCACAGATACG.

This clone came up many times. Read coverage stops 3 residues before the CDR3 terminus; the germline J gene supplies the remainder. The gene calls are TRBV20-1 and TRBJ2-5, with TRBD1 as a possible D gene (5 bases). CDR3 length: 11 residues. With 6 bases removed from V and 5 bases from J, the gap between germline ends came to 10 bases. CDR1 DFQATT and CDR2 SNEGSKA come from the germline V gene (reference sequence). CDR3 DNA, as far as it was read: TGCAGTGCGGCAGGGCAGGAGACC. As protein: CSAAGQET. The complete CDR3 reads CSAAGQETQYF.

This clone showed up many times. The read ends 3 residues before the CDR3 terminus; that terminus is restored from the germline J gene. The chain joins TRBV7-2 to TRBJ2-5; unclear D gene. Germline CDR1 reads SGHTA; CDR2 reads FQGNSA. Trimming pared 2 bases from V and 2 bases from J, leaving 6 bases between. This CDR3 is built from 13 residues. Partial CDR3 DNA: TGTGCCAGCAGCTTATTCCTACAAGAGACC. Translated, it gives CASSLFLQET. The complete CDR3 reads CASSLFLQETQYF.

This clone occurred many times. From the germline J gene comes the end of the CDR3, since the read stops 3 residues before it. The chain is built from TRBV6-2 or TRBV6-3 and TRBJ2-5; D ambiguous. V was cut by 2 bases and J by 2 bases, with 9 bases left in between. The CDR3 consists of 14 residues. Germline lookup yields CDR1 MNHEY and CDR2 SVGEGT. CDR3 in amino acids: CASSYGQVQETQYF. CDR3 DNA, as far as it was read: TGTGCCAGCAGTTACGGGCAGGTACAAGAGACC.

At least ten counts were recorded for this clone. The read stops 3 residues short of the end of the CDR3; the missing end is completed from the germline J gene. The chain couples TRBV19 to TRBJ2-3; the D gene is possibly TRBD1 (6 bases). The germline gives CDR1 LNHDA, CDR2 SQIVND (reference sequence). There are 14 residues in the CDR3. Trimming took off 1 base at V and 6 bases at J, with 11 bases between the two ends. CDR3 residues: CASSIGQALDTQYF. The covered CDR3 bases are TGTGCCAGTAGTATAGGACAGGCTCTTGATACG. Based on the CDR3 plus reference TRBV19 and TRBJ2-3, the full variable domain is DGGITQSPKYLFRKEGQNVTLSCEQNLNHDAMYWYRQDPGQGLRLIYYSQIVNDFQKGDIAEGYSVSREKKESFPLTVTSAQKNPTAFYLCASSIGQALDTQYFGPGTRLTVL.

This clone has more than one count but fewer than ten. Read coverage stops 3 residues before the CDR3 terminus; the germline J gene supplies the remainder. V usage is TRBV11-1 and J usage is TRBJ2-2; D gene ambiguous. Germline values: CDR1 SGHAT, CDR2 FQDESV (reference sequence). There are 15 residues in the CDR3. V was trimmed by 4 bases and J by 4 bases, leaving 13 bases between them. CDR3 loop: CASSSPLKGTGELFF. The sequenced part of the CDR3 DNA is TGTGCCAGCAGCTCCCCGCTGAAGGGCACCGGGGAG.

This clone was observed at least ten times. The CDR3 goes on 3 residues after the read ends, and that part is filled in from the germline J gene. The genes are TRBV6-1 and TRBJ2-3; D unresolved. V was cut by 2 bases and J by 0 bases, with 15 bases left in between. The CDR3 runs 17 residues. The V gene's germline CDR1 is MNHNS and CDR2 SASEGT. The DNA read from the CDR3 is TGTGCCAGCAGTGAATGGTTTGGTGAAGCAAGCACAGATACG. The encoded protein is CASSEWFGEASTDT. The entire CDR3 sequence reads CASSEWFGEASTDTQYF.

This clone was seen repeatedly, ten times or more. The read falls 3 residues short of the CDR3 end, and the missing part is taken from the germline J gene. The chain links TRBV4-1 to TRBJ2-3; 14 nucleotides match TRBD2. J was trimmed by 3 bases and V by 4 bases; bases with no gene match: 9. The germline gives CDR1 MGHRA, CDR2 YSYEKL. The CDR3 extends over 18 amino acids. CDR3 residues: CASSPSGTSGRGTDTQYF. The DNA read from the CDR3 is TGCGCCAGCAGCCCCTCCGGGACTAGCGGGAGAGGTACAGATACG.

This clone was counted at least ten times. The CDR3 end lies 3 residues beyond the end of the read and is filled in from the germline J gene. V usage is TRBV20-1 and J usage is TRBJ2-1; 11 bases are a match to TRBD1. Per the germline V gene, CDR1 is DFQATT and CDR2 is SNEGSKA (reference sequence). CDR3 length equals 15 residues. Trimming cost V 4 bases and J 5 bases; bases outside gene matches: 7. CDR3 in amino acids: CSATGQGVRNNEQFF. The part of the CDR3 DNA that was read is TGCAGTGCTACGGGACAGGGGGTACGGAACAATGAG.